The 16 T cell receptor beta chains reported below all come from one sample, sequenced in a study of blood T cells in healthy people across ages (dated by TCRdb to between 2014 and 2016). The method was 5' RACE. For sequencing, an Illumina HiSeq 2500 was employed. A second PCR of about 7 to 12 cycles was run with a J-beta primer mix and a sample-barcoded 5' primer. TCRdb reprocessing: public reads trimmed at Q25 with fastp, clones called with MiXCR, in-frame beta chains kept. For every CDR3 protein sequence, its rows merge into one entry that carries the most common genes and DNA. The sample table records about 570,000 distinct CDR3 sequences; approximately 30% of these occur just once. Less than 20% of the sample rests with the top ten. Input material: blood. The receptor source for this set is a woman aged 70-85 years in good health.

This clonotype was recorded a few times. The DNA of the CDR3 is TGTGCCAGCAGTTTACTAGCGGGAGATCCTTTCGAGCAGTACTTC. This codes for CASSLLAGDPFEQYF. The rearrangement links TRBV28 to TRBJ2-7; TRBD2 matches 10 bases. The CDR3 is 15 residues long. CDR1 is MDHEN, CDR2 SYDVKM, per germline. Trimming removed 2 bases from V and 6 bases from J; junction bases left unmatched: 7. The complete variable domain, with remaining parts taken from reference TRBV28 and TRBJ2-7, reads DVKVTQSSRYLVKRTGEKVFLECVQDMDHENMFWYRQDPGLGLRLIYFSYDVKMKEKGDIPEGYSVSREKKERFSLILESASTNQTSMYLCASSLLAGDPFEQYFGPGTRLTVT.

CDR3 nucleotide sequence: TGTGCCAGCAGCGTAGTCTACGGGGGGCAAGGCTACACCTTC. This gives the protein CASSVVYGGQGYTF. The V call is TRBV9, the J call TRBJ1-2, with D possibly being TRBD1 (6 bases). The CDR3 extends over 14 amino acids. CDR1 and CDR2 from the germline V gene are SGDLS and YYNGEE. V gave up 0 bases and J gave up 8 bases, with 14 bases separating them.

The J gene is TRBJ2-2, the V gene TRBV7-9, with D hard to call. CDR3 length: 15 amino acids. Trimming removed 1 base at V and 6 bases at J, with 12 bases between. Germline CDR1 and CDR2: SEHNR and FQNEAQ (reference sequence). The CDR3 bases are TGTGCCAGCAGCTTAGACGGTCGAGAGGCCGGGGAGCTGTTTTTT. The encoded protein is CASSLDGREAGELFF.

V gene TRBV5-1 combines with J gene TRBJ1-3; D is possibly TRBD1 (5 bases). V was cut by 2 bases and J by 4 bases, with 13 bases left in between. The germline CDR1 and CDR2 sequences are SGHRS and YFSETQ. The CDR3 is made up of 15 amino acids. The DNA of the CDR3 is TGCGCCAGCAGCTTCAACGGGGCGAAAGGAAACACCATATATTTT. Translating it yields CASSFNGAKGNTIYF.

This clonotype was seen ten or more times. V gene TRBV12-3 or TRBV12-4 combines with J gene TRBJ1-2; the D gene is possibly TRBD1 (6 bases). The V and J ends lost 3 bases and 7 bases respectively, with 9 bases between them. The CDR3 covers 12 residues. CDR3 sequence reads: CASSFWGAGYTF. CDR3 coding DNA: TGTGCCAGCAGTTTTTGGGGGGCTGGCTACACCTTC.

This clonotype has only a few counts. The rearrangement links TRBV5-1 to TRBJ2-5; D perhaps matches TRBD1 (5 bases). The CDR3 is 15 residues long. V lost 2 bases, J lost 2 bases, and 13 bases lay in between. Germline V gene sequence: CDR1 SGHRS, CDR2 YFSETQ. This chain's CDR3 is CASSLSSRAQETQYF. In DNA form, the CDR3 reads TGCGCCAGCAGCTTAAGTTCCAGGGCACAAGAGACCCAGTACTTC.

The V gene is TRBV20-1, the J gene TRBJ1-4; D is uncertain. CDR3 length: 13 amino acids. CDR1 and CDR2 from the germline V gene are DFQATT and SNEGSKA (reference sequence). The V end was cut by 6 bases, the J end by 6 bases, with 14 bases between. The DNA for the CDR3 is TGCAGTGCCACCACGGGCGGCGATGAAAAACTGTTTTTT. It codes for CSATTGGDEKLFF.

As regards this clonotype: Relative to the germline gene, one junction end is altered; a read error may explain this. The chain links TRBV11-2 to TRBJ2-3; D is possibly TRBD2 (5 bases). This CDR3 is built from 15 residues. The germline V gene has CDR1 SGHAT and CDR2 FQNNGV. As DNA, the CDR3 is TGCGCCAGCAGCTTAAGTGTAGCGCGCGCAGATACGCAGTATTTT. Amino acid sequence: CASSLSVARADTQYF. The full variable domain, rest sourced from reference TRBV11-2 and TRBJ2-3, is EAGVAQSPRYKIIEKRQSVAFWCNPISGHATLYWYQQILGQGPKLLIQFQNNGVVDDSQLPKDRFSAERLKGVDSTLKIQPAKLEDSAVYLCASSLSVARADTQYFGPGTRLTVL.

Details on this clonotype: A much larger clone differs by one base, so this may be a read error. The chain carries TRBV14 and TRBJ2-1, with D possibly being TRBD2 (6 bases). Germline lookup yields CDR1 SGHDN and CDR2 FVKESK. The CDR3 length is 14 residues. The CDR3 bases are TGTGCCGGCAGCCAAGAAGTCGGGGGTTATGAGCAGTTCTTC. It translates to CAGSQEVGGYEQFF. Combining the CDR3 with reference TRBV14 and TRBJ2-1 gives the whole variable domain EAGVTQFPSHSVIEKGQTVTLRCDPISGHDNLYWYRRVMGKEIKFLLHFVKESKQDESGMPNNRFLAERTGGTYSTLKVQPAELEDSGVYFCAGSQEVGGYEQFFGPGTRLTVL.

The rearrangement links TRBV6-2 or TRBV6-3 to TRBJ2-5; D is tentatively TRBD1 or TRBD2 (5 bases each). The DNA end is a closer match to TRBJ2-7, so the J assignment may be wrong. CDR1 and CDR2 from the germline V gene are MNHEY and SVGEGT. This CDR3 spans 14 amino acids. CDR3: CASSYLGTPYEQYF. As DNA, the CDR3 is TGTGCCAGCAGTTACTTGGGGACCCCATACGAGCAGTACTTC.

This clonotype appeared a few times. The CDR3 sequence: CSARGQGALSGETQYF. In nucleotides, the CDR3 is TGCAGTGCTAGGGGACAGGGGGCCCTAAGTGGGGAGACCCAGTACTTC. The chain carries TRBV20-1 and TRBJ2-5; 12 bases match TRBD1. V lost 3 bases and J lost 5; bases outside the gene matches: 10. This CDR3 is built from 16 residues. Per the germline V gene, CDR1 is DFQATT and CDR2 is SNEGSKA (reference sequence).

In its sample, this clonotype was seen a few times. The genes are TRBV4-2 and TRBJ2-2, with 8 bases identical to TRBD2. The CDR3 runs 20 residues. The germline V gene encodes CDR1 LGHNA and CDR2 YNFKEQ. Germline trimming cut 4 bases from V and 0 bases from J; bases unmatched to any gene: 16. CDR3 loop: CASSRAILAEGLANTGELFF. The CDR3 coding sequence is TGTGCCAGCAGCCGCGCTATACTAGCGGAGGGGTTGGCGAACACCGGGGAGCTGTTTTTT.

This clonotype was detected only a few times. The chain combines TRBV18 with TRBJ1-1, with D perhaps TRBD1 (6 bases). The V gene lost 3 bases and the J gene lost 3 bases, with 11 bases spanning the gap. The CDR3 covers 14 residues. Germline lookup yields CDR1 KGHSH and CDR2 LQKENI. DNA of the CDR3: TGTGCCAGCTCACCCAGTAAGGGGGACACTGAAGCTTTCTTT. It codes for CASSPSKGDTEAFF.

This clonotype was detected a few times. The DNA of the CDR3 is TGCGCCAGCGCGGTCGGCGGGGGGGCCGGTAATGAGCAGTTCTTC. Its translation: CASAVGGGAGNEQFF. This sequence joins TRBV4-3 and TRBJ2-1, with 9 bases lining up with TRBD2. Germline CDR1 LGHNA, CDR2 YSLEER. The CDR3 covers 15 residues. The J segment lost 7 bases and the V segment lost 8 bases, leaving 12 bases of the junction unmatched.

CDR3 region: CSVRRRKGGEKLFF. The CDR3 coding sequence is TGCAGTGTTAGGAGGAGGAAAGGGGGTGAAAAACTGTTTTTT. The chain has TRBV20-1 and TRBJ1-4; the D gene is possibly TRBD1 (6 bases). There are 14 residues in the CDR3. Trimming shortened V by 7 bases and J by 7 bases, and 19 bases separated the two germline ends. Germline-derived CDR1 and CDR2 are DFQATT and SNEGSKA (reference sequence).

In this sample, this clonotype turned up many times. V usage is TRBV5-1 and J usage is TRBJ2-1; TRBD2 aligns across 7 bases. The CDR3 consists of 15 residues. CDR1 is SGHRS and CDR2 is YFSETQ in the germline V gene. V trimming: 0 bases; J trimming: 6 bases; junction bases outside the gene matches: 6. The CDR3, as DNA: TGCGCCAGCAGCTTGGCGGGGGGTAGGGGCAATGAGCAGTTCTTC. Encoded protein: CASSLAGGRGNEQFF.